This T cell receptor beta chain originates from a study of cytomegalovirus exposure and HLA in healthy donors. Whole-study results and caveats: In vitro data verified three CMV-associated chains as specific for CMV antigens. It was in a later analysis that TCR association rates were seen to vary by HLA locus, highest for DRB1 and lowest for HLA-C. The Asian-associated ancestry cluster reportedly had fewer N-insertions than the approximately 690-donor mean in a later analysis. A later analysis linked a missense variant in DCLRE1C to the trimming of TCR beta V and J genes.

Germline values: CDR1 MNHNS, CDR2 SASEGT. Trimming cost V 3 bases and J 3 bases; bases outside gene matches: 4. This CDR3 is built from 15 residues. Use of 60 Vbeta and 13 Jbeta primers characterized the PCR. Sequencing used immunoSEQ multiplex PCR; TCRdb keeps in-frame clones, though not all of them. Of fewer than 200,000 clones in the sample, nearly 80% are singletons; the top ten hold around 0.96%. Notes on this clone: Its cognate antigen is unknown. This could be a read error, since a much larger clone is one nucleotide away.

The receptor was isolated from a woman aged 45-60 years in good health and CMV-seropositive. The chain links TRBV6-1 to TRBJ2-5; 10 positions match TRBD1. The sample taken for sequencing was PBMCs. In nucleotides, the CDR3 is TGTGCCAGCAGTGAGGCCGGGACAGGGGAAGAGACCCAGTACTTC. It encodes CASSEAGTGEETQYF.